This is a list of T cell receptor beta chains from one sample in a study of T cells in tumors after PD-1 blockade. Libraries were prepared by immunoSEQ multiplex PCR; TCRdb keeps only in-frame clonotypes and omits some of them. The table lists more than 14,000 clones, about 80% of them singletons. The material was PBMCs, obtained after anti-PD-1 treatment. These receptors originate from a human donor with basal cell carcinoma. The CDR3 runs from the conserved cysteine through the conserved F or W. The order of the fields is J gene, clone size, D gene, V gene, CDR3 protein, CDR3 DNA. The D gene is left open where the match is weak. Only part of the rows carry a size: once, few, many, or a class if the clone is expanded.

J: TRBJ2-1; size: once; D: -; V: TRBV2; CDR3: CPPCDGGAGAGSSYNEQFF; DNA: TGTCCCCCCTGTGATGGGGGGGCGGGGGCGGGGAGCTCCTACAATGAGCAGTTCTTC
J: TRBJ2-1; size: -; D: -; V: TRBV19; CDR3: CASSIRENEQFF; DNA: TGTGCCAGTAGTATTCGAGAGAATGAGCAGTTCTTC
J: TRBJ2-3; size: -; D: -; V: TRBV6-6; CDR3: CAVKEGSYTQYF; DNA: TGTGCCGTAAAGGAGGGGTCCTATACGCAGTATTTT
J: TRBJ2-1; size: -; D: TRBD2; V: TRBV7-3; CDR3: CASSSGTNSYNEQFF; DNA: TGTGCCAGCAGCTCCGGGACTAACTCCTACAATGAGCAGTTCTTC
J: TRBJ1-4; size: -; D: -; V: TRBV21-1; CDR3: CASSKASGTGSLCTNEKLFF; DNA: TGTGCCAGCAGCAAAGCCTCGGGGACAGGGAGTTTGTGCACTAATGAAAAACTGTTTTTT
J: TRBJ2-1; size: few; D: -; V: TRBV2; CDR3: CPSSEGGAGEGSSYNEQFF; DNA: TGTCCCAGCAGTGAAGGGGGGGCGGGGGAGGGGAGCTCCTACAATGAGCAGTTCTTC
J: TRBJ2-7; size: -; D: TRBD2; V: TRBV9; CDR3: CASSPTSGGNYEQYF; DNA: TGTGCCAGCAGTCCGACTAGCGGGGGGAACTACGAGCAGTACTTC
J: TRBJ2-2; size: -; D: TRBD1; V: TRBV5-1; CDR3: CASSLIPGGAHTGELFF; DNA: TGCGCCAGCAGCTTAATTCCAGGGGGCGCACACACCGGGGAGCTGTTTTTT
J: TRBJ2-1; size: -; D: -; V: TRBV10-1; CDR3: CASSVVLPSPNNEQFF; DNA: TGCGCCAGCAGTGTAGTCCTCCCATCTCCAAACAATGAGCAGTTCTTC
J: TRBJ2-1; size: -; D: TRBD2; V: TRBV10-3; CDR3: CAISEGLSGGASEQFF; DNA: TGTGCCATCAGTGAGGGTCTTAGCGGGGGGGCCTCTGAGCAGTTCTTC
J: TRBJ2-3; size: once; D: TRBD2; V: TRBV18; CDR3: CASQSGGNTDTQYF; DNA: TGTGCCAGTCAAAGCGGGGGGAACACAGATACGCAGTATTTT
J: TRBJ1-4; size: -; D: -; V: TRBV5-1; CDR3: CASSDGTTNEKLFF; DNA: TGCGCCAGCAGCGACGGCACAACTAATGAAAAACTGTTTTTT
J: TRBJ2-5; size: -; D: TRBD2; V: TRBV28; CDR3: CASRPSGRSETQYF; DNA: TGTGCCAGCAGACCAAGCGGGAGAAGTGAGACCCAGTACTTC
J: TRBJ2-3; size: -; D: -; V: TRBV28; CDR3: CASSYAQDADTQYF; DNA: TGTGCCAGCAGCTACGCTCAGGACGCAGATACGCAGTATTTT
J: TRBJ1-2; size: -; D: -; V: TRBV3-1/TRBV3-2; CDR3: CASSQDKGIRLLNYGYTF; DNA: TGTGCCAGCAGCCAAGATAAGGGGATCCGCCTCTTGAACTATGGCTACACCTTC
J: TRBJ2-2; size: -; D: -; V: TRBV7-9; CDR3: CASSLTTNTGELFF; DNA: TGTGCCAGCAGCTTAACAACGAACACCGGGGAGCTGTTTTTT
J: TRBJ1-4; size: -; D: -; V: TRBV3-1/TRBV3-2; CDR3: CASSQDLDATNEKLFF; DNA: TGTGCCAGCAGCCAAGATCTCGATGCAACTAATGAAAAACTGTTTTTT